This passage covers 14 T cell receptor beta chains from one sample sequenced in a study of CXCR3-negative and CXCR3-positive naive CD8 T cells. UMI labels and 5' RACE were used to prepare the TRB cDNA libraries. From the 5' RACE reads, TCRdb lists one entry per CDR3 protein and no DNA. The sample includes about 120,000 distinct CDR3 sequences. Input material: naive CXCR3- CD8+ T cells from blood. Specified subset: CD45RO-CCR7+CD27+CD95- naive CD8+ T cells lacking CXCR3 (TNR3-). All receptors come from a human donor in good health. Some clones in this sample may be carry-over from other donors' samples.

The V call is TRBV5-5, the J call TRBJ2-2; the D gene TCRdb calls, TRBD2, cannot be checked with no DNA. CDR1 and CDR2 (germline): SGHKS, YYEKEE (reference sequence). The CDR3 consists of 20 residues. CDR3: CASSIDWTSGRNRNTGELFF.

The V gene is TRBV29-1, the J gene TRBJ1-2; checking the TCRdb D call of TRBD1 is not possible without DNA. Germline V gives CDR1 SQVTM, CDR2 ANQGSEA. The CDR3 extends over 15 amino acids. The CDR3 loop reads CSAGHPGDTGYGYTF.

The J gene is TRBJ1-1, the V gene TRBV6-5. Germline CDR1 is MNHEY and CDR2 is SVGAGI. CDR3 size: 15 residues. The CDR3 region is CASSYSLQLNTEAFF.

The CDR3 loop is CASSLDRLREHQETQYF. The chain combines TRBV5-6 with TRBJ2-5; TCRdb's D gene call, TRBD2, goes unchecked for lack of DNA. The CDR3 consists of 17 residues. From germline, CDR1 is SGHDT and CDR2 YYEEEE.

This sequence joins TRBV5-1 and TRBJ2-1. CDR1 and CDR2 (germline): SGHRS, YFSETQ. This CDR3 comprises 14 residues. The CDR3 protein is CASSPRDLYNEQFF.

The chain combines TRBV4-1 with TRBJ1-5; TCRdb's D call, TRBD1, is unchecked because there is no DNA. Germline V gene data show CDR1 as MGHRA and CDR2 as YSYEKL. CDR3 size: 14 residues. CDR3: CASSQEFRDQPQHF.

V is TRBV28 and J is TRBJ2-7; the D call of TRBD1 rests on TCRdb alone, since no DNA is present to check it. The length of the CDR3 is 16 residues. Germline CDR1 and CDR2: MDHEN and SYDVKM. The CDR3: CASSFPPRDSSYEQYF.

The chain is built from TRBV28 and TRBJ2-1; TCRdb proposes TRBD1, but this gene call is untestable without DNA. This CDR3 has 13 residues. Germline CDR1 and CDR2: MDHEN and SYDVKM. The CDR3 reads CASSLTRGIEQFF.

V is TRBV7-9 and J is TRBJ2-7; TCRdb's D call, TRBD1, is unchecked because there is no DNA. The CDR3 extends over 15 amino acids. Germline V gene lookup returns CDR1 SEHNR and CDR2 FQNEAQ (reference sequence). The CDR3 sequence: CASSSHGEGRSEQYF.

The rearrangement joins TRBV5-1 to TRBJ2-7; TCRdb gives TRBD1 as the D gene, but with no DNA this cannot be confirmed. Germline CDR1 and CDR2: SGHRS and YFSETQ. This CDR3 has 15 residues. The CDR3 sequence is CASSLGQAHSYEQYF.

J is TRBJ2-3 and V is TRBV12-3 or TRBV12-4. This CDR3 spans 14 amino acids. This CDR3 reads CASSTTTSGDTQYF.

This chain joins TRBV5-4 and TRBJ2-5. CDR1 is SGHNT, CDR2 YYREEE, per germline (reference sequence). The CDR3 contains 14 residues. The CDR3: CASSLDRETQTQYF.

V and J are TRBV7-9 and TRBJ1-2; no DNA is available, so the TRBD1 call from TCRdb remains unchecked. The germline gives CDR1 SEHNR, CDR2 FQNEAQ (reference sequence). This CDR3 region has 14 residues. The CDR3 loop reads CASSHPGTGEGYTF.

The chain employs TRBV29-1 and TRBJ2-2; lacking DNA, the TRBD2 call made by TCRdb goes unchecked. The CDR3 spans 13 residues. CDR1 and CDR2 (germline): SQVTM, ANQGSEA. The CDR3 sequence is CSAMGPDTGELFF.